A selection of T cell receptor beta chains follows, all from one sample in a study of T cells in localized non-small cell lung cancer. Produced via immunoSEQ multiplex PCR; TCRdb's table is partial and in-frame only. The sample consists of 70,000 to 85,000 clones, roughly 83% of them appearing once. The starting material was peripheral blood, obtained before any cancer treatment. These receptors originate from a female donor over 55 with stage I lung adenocarcinoma. Each CDR3 is given with its conserved first and last residue. Each record gives: D gene, clone size, J gene, V gene, CDR3 DNA, CDR3 protein. D genes are given only for firm matches. Rows give clone size only sometimes, using once, few, many, or a class for an expanded clone.

d_gene: TRBD2; abundance: -; j_gene: TRBJ2-1; v_gene: TRBV11-2; CDR3nt: TGTGCCAGCAGCATCCGACTAGCGGCCGAGCAGTTCTTC; CDR3aa: CASSIRLAAEQFF
d_gene: -; abundance: -; j_gene: TRBJ2-1; v_gene: TRBV2; CDR3nt: TGTGCCAGCAACTTCCGGGGTACCTCCTACAATGAGCAGTTCTTC; CDR3aa: CASNFRGTSYNEQFF
d_gene: -; abundance: -; j_gene: TRBJ1-5; v_gene: TRBV28; CDR3nt: TGTGCCAGCAGTTTGGAAAGGGTAGGTCAGCCCCAGCATTTT; CDR3aa: CASSLERVGQPQHF
d_gene: TRBD2; abundance: -; j_gene: TRBJ2-5; v_gene: TRBV7-3; CDR3nt: TGTGCCAGCAGCTTAGGCGGGAGGGCCCTTGAGACCCAGTACTTC; CDR3aa: CASSLGGRALETQYF
d_gene: -; abundance: few; j_gene: TRBJ2-4; v_gene: TRBV5-1; CDR3nt: TGCGCCAGCAGCCCCCAGACTCGACAGAACGACTTAGCCAAAAACATTCAGTACTTC; CDR3aa: CASSPQTRQNDLAKNIQYF
d_gene: -; abundance: few; j_gene: TRBJ1-5; v_gene: TRBV28; CDR3nt: TGTGCCACCCACAGGGATGGGGATCAGCCCCAGCATTTT; CDR3aa: CATHRDGDQPQHF
d_gene: TRBD1; abundance: -; j_gene: TRBJ2-7; v_gene: TRBV5-1; CDR3nt: TGCGCCAGCAGCCCCGGGACCCAGGGGGTCGAGCAGTACTTC; CDR3aa: CASSPGTQGVEQYF
d_gene: TRBD2; abundance: -; j_gene: TRBJ2-5; v_gene: TRBV6-4; CDR3nt: TGTGCCAGCAGTGACGGGCGCCTAGCGGGAGAGACCCAGTACTTC; CDR3aa: CASSDGRLAGETQYF
d_gene: TRBD1; abundance: -; j_gene: TRBJ2-7; v_gene: TRBV6-1; CDR3nt: TGTGCCAGCAGTGGCCGGACAGGGCGCGAGCAGTACTTC; CDR3aa: CASSGRTGREQYF
d_gene: TRBD1; abundance: -; j_gene: TRBJ1-5; v_gene: TRBV10-3; CDR3nt: TGTGCCATCAGGGGGGACAGGGGGGGCAATCAGCCCCAGCATTTT; CDR3aa: CAIRGDRGGNQPQHF
d_gene: -; abundance: -; j_gene: TRBJ2-1; v_gene: TRBV6-8; CDR3nt: TGTGCCAGCAGTTGGGGCCCAGCCACTGAGCAGTTCTTC; CDR3aa: CASSWGPATEQFF
d_gene: -; abundance: once; j_gene: TRBJ1-3; v_gene: TRBV5-4; CDR3nt: TGTGCCAGCAGCTTGAATATAGATTCCAGCTCTGGAAACACCATATATTTT; CDR3aa: CASSLNIDSSSGNTIYF
d_gene: -; abundance: -; j_gene: TRBJ2-2; v_gene: TRBV2; CDR3nt: TGTGCCAGCAGTGAAGCACGCCAGGGGGGCACCGGGGAGCTGTTTTTT; CDR3aa: CASSEARQGGTGELFF
d_gene: -; abundance: -; j_gene: TRBJ2-1; v_gene: TRBV6-6; CDR3nt: TGTGCCAGCAGTCAAACAGGGGGAGGGAATGAGCAGTTCTTC; CDR3aa: CASSQTGGGNEQFF
d_gene: TRBD1; abundance: -; j_gene: TRBJ2-7; v_gene: TRBV7-3; CDR3nt: TGTGCCAGCAGCCGCGACAGGGCTCTACTGGACGAGCAGTACTTC; CDR3aa: CASSRDRALLDEQYF
d_gene: -; abundance: -; j_gene: TRBJ2-1; v_gene: TRBV7-3; CDR3nt: TGTGCCAGCAGCTTAACCCTCGCTTCAGGTGGTGAGCAGTTCTTC; CDR3aa: CASSLTLASGGEQFF
d_gene: -; abundance: once; j_gene: TRBJ1-1; v_gene: TRBV4-2; CDR3nt: TGTGCCAGCAGCCCTTCCCCGGACGGAGCTATGAACACTGAAGCTTTCTTT; CDR3aa: CASSPSPDGAMNTEAFF
d_gene: TRBD1; abundance: -; j_gene: TRBJ2-7; v_gene: TRBV5-1; CDR3nt: TGCGCCAGCACCGACGTACAGGGGGCTGGCGACGAGCAGTACTTC; CDR3aa: CASTDVQGAGDEQYF
d_gene: -; abundance: -; j_gene: TRBJ1-3; v_gene: TRBV7-2; CDR3nt: TGTGCCAGCAGCCTCGTTTTCTCTGGAAACACCATATATTTT; CDR3aa: CASSLVFSGNTIYF
d_gene: TRBD2; abundance: -; j_gene: TRBJ2-5; v_gene: TRBV11-3; CDR3nt: TGTGCCAGCAGCTTAGAAGGCGGGGGGGAGACCCAGTACTTC; CDR3aa: CASSLEGGGETQYF
d_gene: -; abundance: -; j_gene: TRBJ1-1; v_gene: TRBV6-1; CDR3nt: TGTGCCACCACCGGACAGTATAACACTGAAGCTTTCTTT; CDR3aa: CATTGQYNTEAFF
d_gene: -; abundance: -; j_gene: TRBJ2-1; v_gene: TRBV7-3; CDR3nt: TGTGCCGTCAAGGTCGGCAATGAGCAGTTCTTC; CDR3aa: CAVKVGNEQFF
d_gene: -; abundance: once; j_gene: TRBJ2-3; v_gene: TRBV2; CDR3nt: TGTGCCAGCGGCAAGGACAGAGCTACCACAGATACGCAGTATTTT; CDR3aa: CASGKDRATTDTQYF
d_gene: TRBD1; abundance: -; j_gene: TRBJ2-1; v_gene: TRBV5-4; CDR3nt: TGTGCCAGCAGCTTGGCAGGGACAGGATATACAATGGGGCAGTTCTTC; CDR3aa: CASSLAGTGYTMGQFF
d_gene: -; abundance: -; j_gene: TRBJ2-7; v_gene: TRBV11-2; CDR3nt: TGTGCCAGCAGCATATACGAGCAGTACTTC; CDR3aa: CASSIYEQYF
d_gene: TRBD1; abundance: -; j_gene: TRBJ1-4; v_gene: TRBV28; CDR3nt: TGTGCCAGCAGTCTGGCCGGGACAGGCTCGAATGAAAAACTGTTTTTT; CDR3aa: CASSLAGTGSNEKLFF
d_gene: -; abundance: -; j_gene: TRBJ2-7; v_gene: TRBV6-5; CDR3nt: TGTGCCAGCAGTGACAGACTCAGCTCCTACGAGCAGTACTTC; CDR3aa: CASSDRLSSYEQYF
d_gene: -; abundance: -; j_gene: TRBJ1-1; v_gene: TRBV28; CDR3nt: TGTGCCAGCGGTACATTGAACACTGAAGCTTTCTTT; CDR3aa: CASGTLNTEAFF
d_gene: -; abundance: -; j_gene: TRBJ2-7; v_gene: TRBV9; CDR3nt: TGTGCCAGCAGCCTCAGGGGGGACCTCTACGAGCAGTACTTC; CDR3aa: CASSLRGDLYEQYF
d_gene: TRBD1; abundance: -; j_gene: TRBJ1-2; v_gene: TRBV7-9; CDR3nt: TGTGCCAGCAGCTTGAAGTCGACAGGGGGGAGATATGGCTACACCTTC; CDR3aa: CASSLKSTGGRYGYTF
d_gene: -; abundance: -; j_gene: TRBJ1-3; v_gene: TRBV15; CDR3nt: TGTGCCACCAGCAGAGATCGGGCCACCCGGGCTGGAAACACCATATATTTT; CDR3aa: CATSRDRATRAGNTIYF
d_gene: -; abundance: -; j_gene: TRBJ2-2; v_gene: TRBV19; CDR3nt: TGTGCCAGTACCCCCGACAGCGCCGGGGAGCTGTTTTTT; CDR3aa: CASTPDSAGELFF
d_gene: -; abundance: -; j_gene: TRBJ2-7; v_gene: TRBV2; CDR3nt: TGTGCCAGCAGCGCACAGGAGAGCTCCTACGAGCAGTACTTC; CDR3aa: CASSAQESSYEQYF
d_gene: -; abundance: few; j_gene: TRBJ1-1; v_gene: TRBV9; CDR3nt: TGTGCCAGCAGTCGGGGCAGGCAGGTGAACACTGAAGCTTTCTTT; CDR3aa: CASSRGRQVNTEAFF
d_gene: -; abundance: -; j_gene: TRBJ2-4; v_gene: TRBV15; CDR3nt: TGTGCCACCAGCAGAGGGGCGGCGGGGAAGAACATTCAGTACTTC; CDR3aa: CATSRGAAGKNIQYF
d_gene: -; abundance: -; j_gene: TRBJ1-1; v_gene: TRBV6-5; CDR3nt: TGTGCCAGCTGGTGGGGTGGGACTGAAGCTTTCTTT; CDR3aa: CASWWGGTEAFF
d_gene: TRBD2; abundance: -; j_gene: TRBJ2-1; v_gene: TRBV9; CDR3nt: TGTGCCAGCAGCGTTCAGCCGGGACTAGCGGTGGGGTTATACAATGAGCAGTTCTTC; CDR3aa: CASSVQPGLAVGLYNEQFF
d_gene: -; abundance: once; j_gene: TRBJ1-1; v_gene: TRBV7-9; CDR3nt: TGTGCCAGCAGCTTAGGAGAGGGTAGGCCTGAAGCTTTCTTT; CDR3aa: CASSLGEGRPEAFF
d_gene: TRBD2; abundance: -; j_gene: TRBJ2-3; v_gene: TRBV7-3; CDR3nt: TGTGCCAGCAGCTTAAGGGGAGGGACCACAGATACGCAGTATTTT; CDR3aa: CASSLRGGTTDTQYF
d_gene: -; abundance: -; j_gene: TRBJ1-1; v_gene: TRBV5-4; CDR3nt: TGTGCCAGCAGCACCCCCGGGAACACTGAAGCTTTCTTT; CDR3aa: CASSTPGNTEAFF
d_gene: TRBD2; abundance: -; j_gene: TRBJ2-1; v_gene: TRBV7-2; CDR3nt: TGTGCCAGCAGCTTTCCGACTAGCGGGACCACCTACAATGAGCAGTTCTTC; CDR3aa: CASSFPTSGTTYNEQFF
d_gene: -; abundance: -; j_gene: TRBJ2-3; v_gene: TRBV27; CDR3nt: TGTGCCAGCAGTTCGACGACAGAGCTCTTCACAGATACGCAGTATTTT; CDR3aa: CASSSTTELFTDTQYF
d_gene: -; abundance: -; j_gene: TRBJ1-1; v_gene: TRBV18; CDR3nt: TGTGCCAGCTCACCGGTGGGGGCCACTGAAGCTTTCTTT; CDR3aa: CASSPVGATEAFF
d_gene: TRBD1; abundance: -; j_gene: TRBJ1-1; v_gene: TRBV5-6; CDR3nt: TGTGCCAGCAGGCCGACAGGGGGGAACACTGAAGCTTTCTTT; CDR3aa: CASRPTGGNTEAFF
d_gene: TRBD1; abundance: -; j_gene: TRBJ2-7; v_gene: TRBV29-1; CDR3nt: TGCAGCGTTGAGCGCCGGGACAGATGGACGCTCAAGGGCTACGAGCAGTACTTC; CDR3aa: CSVERRDRWTLKGYEQYF
d_gene: -; abundance: -; j_gene: TRBJ2-5; v_gene: TRBV5-8; CDR3nt: TGTGCCAGCAGCTTGACGATCGGGGTAGAGACCCAGTACTTC; CDR3aa: CASSLTIGVETQYF
d_gene: -; abundance: -; j_gene: TRBJ1-6; v_gene: TRBV10-3; CDR3nt: TGTGCCATCAGTGTAGGGACCGGGCGAAATTCACCCCTCCACTTT; CDR3aa: CAISVGTGRNSPLHF
d_gene: -; abundance: -; j_gene: TRBJ2-3; v_gene: TRBV20-1; CDR3nt: TGCAGTGCTAGAGATCGGACTGCGCAGTATTTT; CDR3aa: CSARDRTAQYF